This TCR beta chain derives from a study of blood T cell repertoires in COVID-19. Study overall: Specimens from acute and convalescent COVID-19 originated in the United States, Italy and Spain.

Participants were aged roughly 18 to 90 years, lived in roughly 25 US areas, and enrolled virtually. Generated by immunoSEQ multiplex PCR, the TCRdb table keeps only in-frame clones and is missing some. The sample has roughly 250,000 clones; 75% to 90% are singletons. The ends lost 9 bases at V and 4 bases at J; junction bases unmatched: 8. The CDR3 consists of 15 residues. Germline values: CDR1 MNHEY, CDR2 SVGAGI. The TCR originated in a woman aged 40 to 49 who had been exposed to COVID-19. The specimen was PBMCs or T cells enriched from blood (not recorded which). This chain links TRBV6-5 with TRBJ2-3, with 12 bases matching TRBD1. CDR3 DNA: TGTGCCAGTCTCTGGGGGACAGGGGGCCCAGATACGCAGTATTTT. Translating gives CASLWGTGGPDTQYF.